This T cell receptor (beta chain) is drawn from a study of response to subunit inactivated influenza vaccine. Points from the study as a whole: Few additional T cells are recruited per seasonal influenza vaccination, authors suggested.

TCRdb fed the RT-PCR reads into MiXCR, producing one record per CDR3 protein. The table shows around 490,000 distinct CDR3 sequences, with under 9% occurring only once. This clonotype was found a few times. The target antigen is unknown. Germline CDR1 reads SEHNR; CDR2 reads FQNEAQ (reference sequence). V was shortened by 5 bases and J by 3 bases, with 11 bases between the two germline ends. CDR3 length: 13 amino acids. The clonotype comes from a man aged 50 to 69 who received an inactivated influenza vaccine. This sample comprised PBMCs from blood, obtained approximately 25 months after vaccination. This chain links TRBV7-9 with TRBJ2-7; tentatively, D is TRBD1 or TRBD2 (5 bases each). The CDR3 DNA reads TGTGCCAGCAGCGGGGACCTACTCTACGAGCAGTACTTC. This sequence encodes CASSGDLLYEQYF.